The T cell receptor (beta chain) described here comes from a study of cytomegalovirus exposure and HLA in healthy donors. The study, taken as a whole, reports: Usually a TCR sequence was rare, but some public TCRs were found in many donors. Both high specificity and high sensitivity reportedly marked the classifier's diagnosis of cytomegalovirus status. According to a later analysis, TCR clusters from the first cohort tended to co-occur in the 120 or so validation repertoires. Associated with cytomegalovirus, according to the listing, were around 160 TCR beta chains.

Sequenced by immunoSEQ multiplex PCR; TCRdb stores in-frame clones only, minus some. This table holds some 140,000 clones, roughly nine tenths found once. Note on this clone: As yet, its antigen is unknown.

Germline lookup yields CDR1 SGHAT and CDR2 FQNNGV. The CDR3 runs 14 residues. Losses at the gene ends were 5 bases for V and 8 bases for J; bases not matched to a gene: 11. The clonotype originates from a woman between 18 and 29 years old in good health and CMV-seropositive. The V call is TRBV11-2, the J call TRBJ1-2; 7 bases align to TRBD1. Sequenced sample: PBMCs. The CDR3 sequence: CASSQVTGLHGYTF. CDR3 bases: TGTGCCAGCAGCCAAGTGACAGGGTTGCACGGCTACACCTTC.